This T cell receptor (beta chain) stems from a study of metastatic and nonmetastatic thyroid tumors (dated by TCRdb to 2020 to 2021). For the wider study: For patients with malignant and with benign thyroid disease, the researchers compared repertoires between peripheral blood samples and tumor or nodule tissue samples.

The method behind the library was PCR. Sequencing took place on an Illumina HiSeq 4000. High-throughput sequencing was used to profile the TCR beta-chain CDR3 region of each patient. Under the source paper's analysis protocol: A classifier to discriminate distant-metastatic papillary thyroid cancer patients was built from CDR3 differences across clinicopathological groups. The Shannon index was used to assess repertoire diversity, and the Morisita-Horn index was used to assess tumor-blood repertoire similarity. In TCRdb, the public reads were trimmed at Q25 with fastp and aligned with MiXCR, with productive beta chains retained. The V and J calls reflect TCRdb's pipeline rather than the authors' work. For this sample the table gives several thousand clones, of which under 15% were detected only once. Approximately 5.1% of the sample goes to the ten largest clones. About this clone itself: Its antigen is currently not known. Within one base of it there is no much larger clone, and no base qualities were kept.

Results and caveats for the whole study, not just this receptor: In both blood and tumor samples, malignant tumors were reported to have significantly higher TCR beta diversity than benign nodules.

No treatment had been received by any patient before thyroid surgery. Using T-cell receptor beta sequencing, the researchers looked back retrospectively at clinical samples from patients, gathered between about 2011 and 2019. The sequenced material came from blood. The TCR originated in a female donor with papillary thyroid cancer or a benign thyroid nodule (not recorded which). Some clones in this sample may be carry-over from other donors' samples.

In nucleotide form, the sequence is TGTGCCAGCACCTTCTTTCGGGGGACAGTCAGGAACACTGAAGCTTTCTTT. Its translation is CASTFFRGTVRNTEAFF. The chain employs TRBV6-2 or TRBV6-3 and TRBJ1-1; the junction holds 7 bases that match TRBD1. The germline V gene specifies MNHEY as CDR1 and SVGEGT as CDR2. Clipping removes 7 bases from V and 1 base from J, with 15 as the unmatched junction base count. Including the terminal cysteine and phenylalanine, the CDR3 comprises 17 residues. Only CDR3 DNA is held: 51 bases, read in frame from base 1.